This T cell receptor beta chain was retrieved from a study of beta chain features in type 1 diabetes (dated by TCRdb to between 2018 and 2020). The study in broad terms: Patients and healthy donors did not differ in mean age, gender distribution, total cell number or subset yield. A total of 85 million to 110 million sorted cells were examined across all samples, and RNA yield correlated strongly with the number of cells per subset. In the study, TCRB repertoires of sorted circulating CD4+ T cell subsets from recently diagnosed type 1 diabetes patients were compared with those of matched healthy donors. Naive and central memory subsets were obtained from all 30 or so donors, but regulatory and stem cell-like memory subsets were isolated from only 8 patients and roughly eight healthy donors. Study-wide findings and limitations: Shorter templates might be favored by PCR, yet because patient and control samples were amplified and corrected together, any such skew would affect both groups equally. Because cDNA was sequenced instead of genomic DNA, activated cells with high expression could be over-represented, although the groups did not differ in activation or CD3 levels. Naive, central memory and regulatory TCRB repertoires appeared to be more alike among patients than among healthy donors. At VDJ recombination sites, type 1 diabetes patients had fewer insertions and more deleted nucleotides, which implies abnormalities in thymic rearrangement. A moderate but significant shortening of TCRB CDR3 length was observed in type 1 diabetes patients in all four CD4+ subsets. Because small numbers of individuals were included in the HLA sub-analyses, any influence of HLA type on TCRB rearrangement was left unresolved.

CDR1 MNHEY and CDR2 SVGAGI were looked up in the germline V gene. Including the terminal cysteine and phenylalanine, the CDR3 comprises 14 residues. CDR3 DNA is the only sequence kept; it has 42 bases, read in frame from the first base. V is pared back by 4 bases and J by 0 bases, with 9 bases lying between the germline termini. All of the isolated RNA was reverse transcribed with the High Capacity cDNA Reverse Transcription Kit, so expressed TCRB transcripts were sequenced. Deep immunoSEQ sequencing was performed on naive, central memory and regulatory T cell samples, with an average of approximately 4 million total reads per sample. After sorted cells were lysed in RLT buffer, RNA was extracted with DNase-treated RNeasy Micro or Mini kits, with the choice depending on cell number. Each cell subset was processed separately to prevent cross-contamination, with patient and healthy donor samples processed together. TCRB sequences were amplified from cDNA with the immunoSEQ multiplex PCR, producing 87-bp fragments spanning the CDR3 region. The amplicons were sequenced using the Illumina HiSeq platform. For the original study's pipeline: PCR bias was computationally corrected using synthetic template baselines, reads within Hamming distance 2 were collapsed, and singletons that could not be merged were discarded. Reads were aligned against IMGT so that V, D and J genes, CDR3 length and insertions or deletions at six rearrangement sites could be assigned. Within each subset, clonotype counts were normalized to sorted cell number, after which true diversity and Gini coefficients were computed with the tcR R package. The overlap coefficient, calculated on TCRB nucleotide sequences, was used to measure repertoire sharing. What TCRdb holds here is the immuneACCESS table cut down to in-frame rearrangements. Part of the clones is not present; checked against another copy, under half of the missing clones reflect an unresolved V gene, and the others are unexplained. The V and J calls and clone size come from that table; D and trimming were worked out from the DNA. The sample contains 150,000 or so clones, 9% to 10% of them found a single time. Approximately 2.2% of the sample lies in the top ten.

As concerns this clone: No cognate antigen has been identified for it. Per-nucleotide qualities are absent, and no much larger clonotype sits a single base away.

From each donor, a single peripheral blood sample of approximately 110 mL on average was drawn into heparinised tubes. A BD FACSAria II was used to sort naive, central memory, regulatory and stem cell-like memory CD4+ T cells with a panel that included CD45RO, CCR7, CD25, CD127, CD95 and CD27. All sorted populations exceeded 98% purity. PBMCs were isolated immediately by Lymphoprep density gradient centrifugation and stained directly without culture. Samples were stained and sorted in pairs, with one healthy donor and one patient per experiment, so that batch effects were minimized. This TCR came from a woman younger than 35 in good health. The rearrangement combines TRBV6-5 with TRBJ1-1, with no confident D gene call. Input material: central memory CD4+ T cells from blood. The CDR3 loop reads CASSLQLVNTEAFF. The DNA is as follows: TGTGCCAGCAGTTTACAGCTTGTGAACACTGAAGCTTTCTTT.